This T cell receptor (beta chain) was retrieved from a study of T-cell memory formation after mild COVID-19. Germline CDR1 is SGHRS and CDR2 is YFSETQ. V was trimmed by 5 bases and J by 4 bases, leaving 20 bases between them. The CDR3 has 16 amino acids. This clonotype was counted a few times. TCRdb re-called the 5' RACE reads through MiXCR, storing one row per CDR3 protein. The sample holds 350,000 to 500,000 distinct CDR3 sequences, approximately 18% seen once. Sequenced: PBMCs or a T cell subset sorted from them (not recorded which). This clonotype originated in a man aged 18 to 30 who had mild COVID-19 (a few samples of this study predate the infection). Cell type and time point are not known. The chain joins TRBV5-1 to TRBJ2-3, with D perhaps TRBD2 (5 bases). The CDR3 spells CASRRVWAHPPDTQYF. The CDR3, as DNA: TGCGCCAGCAGGAGGGTCTGGGCTCACCCGCCAGATACGCAGTATTTT.